Below, 5 T cell receptor beta chains from the same sample are listed, as sequenced in a study of blood T cell repertoires in COVID-19. Here immunoSEQ multiplex PCR was the method, and the copy in TCRdb shows in-frame clones only, minus some. Of about 70,000 clones in the sample, roughly 80% were seen once. Material: peripheral blood. The receptors shown here come from an older man who had recovered from COVID-19.

CDR3 sequence reads: CSVGPPSGGSGEQYF. CDR3 sequence (DNA): TGCAGCGTCGGCCCCCCTAGCGGGGGGTCTGGAGAGCAGTACTTC. The chain combines TRBV29-1 with TRBJ2-7, with TRBD2 identical over 11 bases. The CDR3 is made up of 15 amino acids. Germline-derived CDR1 and CDR2 are SQVTM and ANQGSEA. The V gene end was trimmed by 6 bases and the J gene end by 7 bases; junction bases not matched to a gene: 14.

The chain couples TRBV19 to TRBJ1-1, with a weak D call TRBD1 (6 bases). CDR3 length equals 16 residues. Per germline, CDR1 LNHDA and CDR2 SQIVND (reference sequence). Trimming removed 1 base from V and 6 bases from J, with 18 bases in between. CDR3 sequence reads: CASSIASQGLFAEAFF. In DNA, the CDR3 is TGTGCCAGTAGTATAGCGAGTCAGGGGTTGTTCGCTGAAGCTTTCTTT.

The V call is TRBV5-1, the J call TRBJ2-7; TRBD1 matches 10 bases. The CDR3 totals 15 residues. The V gene's germline CDR1 is SGHRS and CDR2 YFSETQ. V was pared by 4 bases and J by 5 bases, with 9 bases of the junction left unmatched. CDR3 amino acids: CASSRDRGRADEQYF. The DNA of the CDR3 is TGCGCCAGCAGCCGGGACAGGGGTCGGGCTGACGAGCAGTACTTC.

CDR3 sequence: CASSLFSAGANTGELFF. The CDR3 DNA reads TGTGCCAGCAGCTTATTTAGCGCGGGAGCGAACACCGGGGAGCTGTTTTTT. The gene calls are TRBV7-6 and TRBJ2-2, with 7 positions matching TRBD2. The CDR3 extends over 17 amino acids. V shed 2 bases and J 0 bases; nucleotides not matched to a gene: 6. Germline V gene lookup returns CDR1 SGHVS and CDR2 FNYEAQ.

This sequence joins TRBV30 and TRBJ1-1; 9 positions match TRBD1. The CDR3 spans 14 residues. The germline V gene encodes CDR1 GTSNPN and CDR2 SVGIG (reference sequence). V lost 7 bases, J lost 2 bases, and 8 bases stayed unmatched. CDR3 sequence (DNA): TGTGCCTCCCCTCAGGGACAGGGAAACACTGAAGCTTTCTTT. Its translation: CASPQGQGNTEAFF. Complete variable domain (other parts from reference TRBV30 and TRBJ1-1): SQTIHQWPATLVQPVGSPLSLECTVEGTSNPNLYWYRQAAGRGLQLLFYSVGIGQISSEVPQNLSASRPQDRQFILSSKKLLLSDSGFYLCASPQGQGNTEAFFGQGTRLTVV.